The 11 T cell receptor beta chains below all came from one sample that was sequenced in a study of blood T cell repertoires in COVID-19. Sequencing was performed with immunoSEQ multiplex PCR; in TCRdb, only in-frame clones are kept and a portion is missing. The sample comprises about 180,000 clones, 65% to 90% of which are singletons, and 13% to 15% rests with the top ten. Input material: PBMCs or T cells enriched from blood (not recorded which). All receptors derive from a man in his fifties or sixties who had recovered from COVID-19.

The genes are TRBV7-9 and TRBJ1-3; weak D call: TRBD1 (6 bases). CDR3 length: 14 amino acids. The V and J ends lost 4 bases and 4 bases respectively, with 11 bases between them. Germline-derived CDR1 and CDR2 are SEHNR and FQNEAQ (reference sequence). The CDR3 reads CASSSGVEGNTIYF. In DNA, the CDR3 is TGTGCCAGCAGCTCAGGGGTGGAAGGAAACACCATATATTTT.

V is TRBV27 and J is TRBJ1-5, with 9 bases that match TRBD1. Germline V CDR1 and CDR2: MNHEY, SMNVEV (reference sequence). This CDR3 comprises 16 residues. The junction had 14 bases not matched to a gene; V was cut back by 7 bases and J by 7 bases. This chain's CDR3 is CASTTSEGQGYQPQHF. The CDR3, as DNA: TGTGCCAGCACCACCTCTGAGGGACAGGGTTACCAGCCCCAGCATTTT.

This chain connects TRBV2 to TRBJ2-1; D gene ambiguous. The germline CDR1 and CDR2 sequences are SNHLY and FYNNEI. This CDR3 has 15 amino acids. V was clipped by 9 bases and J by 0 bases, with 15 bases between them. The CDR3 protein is CASTAQASSYNEQFF. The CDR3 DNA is TGTGCCAGTACGGCTCAGGCGAGCTCCTACAATGAGCAGTTCTTC.

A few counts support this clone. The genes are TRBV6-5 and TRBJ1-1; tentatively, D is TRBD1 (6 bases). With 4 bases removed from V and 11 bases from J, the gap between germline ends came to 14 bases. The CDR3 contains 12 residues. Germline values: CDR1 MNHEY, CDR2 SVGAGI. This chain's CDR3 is CASSSRYRVAFF. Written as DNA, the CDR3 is TGTGCCAGCAGTTCCAGGTACAGGGTTGCTTTCTTT.

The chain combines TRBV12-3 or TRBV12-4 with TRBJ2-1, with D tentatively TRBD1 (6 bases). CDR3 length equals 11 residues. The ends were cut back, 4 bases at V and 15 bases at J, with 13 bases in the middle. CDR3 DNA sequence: TGTGCCAGCAGTTCAGGGGTTTCAATGTTCTTC. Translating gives CASSSGVSMFF.

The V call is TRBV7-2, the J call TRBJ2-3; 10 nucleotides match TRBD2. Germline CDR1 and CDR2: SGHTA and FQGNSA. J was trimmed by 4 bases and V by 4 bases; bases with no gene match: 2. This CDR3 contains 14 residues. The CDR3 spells CASSSGLAADTQYF. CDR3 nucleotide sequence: TGTGCCAGCAGCTCCGGACTAGCGGCAGATACGCAGTATTTT.

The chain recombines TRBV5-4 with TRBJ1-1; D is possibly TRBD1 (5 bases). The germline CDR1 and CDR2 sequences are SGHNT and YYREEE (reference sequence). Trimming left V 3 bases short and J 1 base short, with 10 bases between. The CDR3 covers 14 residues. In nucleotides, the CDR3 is TGTGCCAGCAGCTCGGACATATGGAACACTGAAGCTTTCTTT. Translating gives CASSSDIWNTEAFF.

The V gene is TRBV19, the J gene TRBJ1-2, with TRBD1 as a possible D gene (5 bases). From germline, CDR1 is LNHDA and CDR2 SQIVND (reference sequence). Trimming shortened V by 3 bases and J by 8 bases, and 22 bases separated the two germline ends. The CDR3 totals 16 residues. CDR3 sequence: CASSIPQGLLGWGYTF. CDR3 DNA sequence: TGTGCCAGTAGTATCCCTCAGGGATTGTTGGGTTGGGGCTACACCTTC.

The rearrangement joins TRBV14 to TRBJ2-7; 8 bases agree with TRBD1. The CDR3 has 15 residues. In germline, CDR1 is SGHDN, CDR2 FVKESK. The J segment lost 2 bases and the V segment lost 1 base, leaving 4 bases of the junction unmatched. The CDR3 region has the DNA TGTGCCAGCAGCCAAGTTGCAGGGGGCCCCTACGAGCAGTACTTC. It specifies CASSQVAGGPYEQYF.

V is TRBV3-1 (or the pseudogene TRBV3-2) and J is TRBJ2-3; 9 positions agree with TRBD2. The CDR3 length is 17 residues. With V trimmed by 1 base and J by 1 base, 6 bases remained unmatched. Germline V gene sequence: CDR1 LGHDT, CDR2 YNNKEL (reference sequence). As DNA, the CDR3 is TGTGCCAGCAGCCAAGTATGGCAGCGGGGGGGCACAGATACGCAGTATTTT. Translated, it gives CASSQVWQRGGTDTQYF.

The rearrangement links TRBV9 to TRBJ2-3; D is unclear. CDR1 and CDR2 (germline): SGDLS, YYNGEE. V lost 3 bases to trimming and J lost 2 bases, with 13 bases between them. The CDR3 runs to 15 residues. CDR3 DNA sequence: TGTGCCAGCAGCGCCCAGACACTCCCCACAGATACGCAGTATTTT. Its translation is CASSAQTLPTDTQYF.